These 29 T cell receptor beta chains originate from one sample sequenced in a study of OX40 agonist ivuxolimab in advanced cancers. Generated by immunoSEQ multiplex PCR, the TCRdb table keeps only in-frame clones and is missing some. The data hold 76,000 or so clones, with about 93% observed a single time. Sequencing used CD4+ or CD8+ T cells sorted from blood, obtained in a trial of the OX40 agonist ivuxolimab. The receptors here all came from an adult with an advanced solid tumor such as melanoma, head and neck, liver or kidney cancer.

This chain connects TRBV28 to TRBJ2-7; D not resolved. Trimming left V 2 bases short and J 7 bases short, with 15 bases between. CDR3 size: 14 residues. From germline, CDR1 is MDHEN and CDR2 SYDVKM. The CDR3 spells CASSLIGPAIEQYF. The DNA of the CDR3 is TGTGCCAGCAGTTTAATCGGACCCGCTATTGAGCAGTACTTC.

The CDR3 here is CASSSGGGEQFF. CDR3 in DNA: TGTGCCAGCAGCTCCGGCGGGGGGGAGCAGTTCTTC. This chain uses TRBV7-9 with TRBJ2-1; 8 positions match TRBD2. CDR1 is SEHNR, CDR2 FQNEAQ, per germline (reference sequence). The CDR3 spans 12 residues. Trimming cost V 4 bases and J 10 bases; bases outside gene matches: 3.

This rearrangement joins TRBV27 to TRBJ1-4; maybe TRBD1 (6 bases). The CDR3 has 18 residues. Trimming took off 2 bases at V and 7 bases at J, with 23 bases between the two ends. Germline V gene sequence: CDR1 MNHEY, CDR2 SMNVEV (reference sequence). CDR3 residues: CASSLAPWQGSSVEKLFF. The CDR3 DNA sequence: TGTGCCAGCAGTTTAGCTCCCTGGCAGGGGTCAAGCGTTGAAAAACTGTTTTTT.

The rearrangement links TRBV19 to TRBJ2-7; 9 nucleotides line up with TRBD2. Germline assignment: CDR1 LNHDA and CDR2 SQIVND (reference sequence). The CDR3 runs to 15 residues. V shed 5 bases and J 3 bases; nucleotides not matched to a gene: 8. The CDR3 region is CASSPVAGVGYEQYF. For the CDR3, the DNA is TGTGCCAGTAGTCCCGTAGCGGGAGTCGGCTACGAGCAGTACTTC. Based on the CDR3 plus reference TRBV19 and TRBJ2-7, the full variable domain is DGGITQSPKYLFRKEGQNVTLSCEQNLNHDAMYWYRQDPGQGLRLIYYSQIVNDFQKGDIAEGYSVSREKKESFPLTVTSAQKNPTAFYLCASSPVAGVGYEQYFGPGTRLTVT.

The V and J genes are TRBV19 and TRBJ2-2, with TRBD2 matching over 11 bases. The germline V gene has CDR1 LNHDA and CDR2 SQIVND (reference sequence). V was clipped by 1 base and J by 3 bases; unmatched bases: 4. The CDR3 spans 17 residues. The CDR3, as DNA: TGTGCCAGTAGTATAGTAGCGGGGGGGCCGGACACCGGGGAGCTGTTTTTT. It is translated as CASSIVAGGPDTGELFF.

This clone turned up a few times. The chain employs TRBV9 and TRBJ1-1; D may be TRBD1 (6 bases). V was clipped by 8 bases and J by 3 bases, with 17 bases between them. The CDR3 length is 14 residues. Germline assignment: CDR1 SGDLS and CDR2 YYNGEE. For the CDR3, the DNA is TGTGCCAGTGGGGCGACAGGCCGTGACACTGAAGCTTTCTTT. Protein product: CASGATGRDTEAFF.

This chain joins TRBV10-1 and TRBJ2-7, with a tentative D call TRBD1 (6 bases). The ends were cut back, 2 bases at V and 2 bases at J, with 10 bases in the middle. This CDR3 is built from 14 residues. CDR1 and CDR2 from the germline V gene are WNHNN and SYGVQD (reference sequence). The CDR3 spells CASSEEQGTYEQYF. For the CDR3, the DNA is TGCGCCAGCAGTGAGGAACAGGGTACCTACGAGCAGTACTTC.

V and J are TRBV19 and TRBJ1-5; D perhaps matches TRBD1 (5 bases). The CDR3 extends over 16 amino acids. V gave up 1 base and J gave up 0 bases, with 10 bases separating them. Germline V gives CDR1 LNHDA, CDR2 SQIVND (reference sequence). DNA of the CDR3: TGTGCCAGTAGTATAGGCAGGGTTTATAGCAATCAGCCCCAGCATTTT. This codes for CASSIGRVYSNQPQHF.

This rearrangement joins TRBV19 to TRBJ1-2, with a possible D match to TRBD1 (6 bases). The CDR3 extends over 15 amino acids. Per the germline V gene, CDR1 is LNHDA and CDR2 is SQIVND (reference sequence). V was shortened by 2 bases and J by 2 bases, with 12 bases between the two germline ends. The CDR3 reads CASSIFWGQNYGYTF. CDR3 DNA: TGTGCCAGTAGTATATTCTGGGGGCAGAACTATGGCTACACCTTC.

DNA of the CDR3: TGTGCCAGCAGCCCTCACTCCTACGAGCAGTACTTC. This translates into CASSPHSYEQYF. This rearrangement joins TRBV7-8 to TRBJ2-7; D not certain. Germline V gene data show CDR1 as SGHVS and CDR2 as FQNEAQ. This CDR3 is 12 amino acids long. The V and J ends lost 5 bases and 0 bases respectively, with 5 bases between them.

The rearrangement links TRBV15 to TRBJ1-1; D might be TRBD1 (5 bases). V lost 1 base to trimming and J lost 7 bases, with 10 bases between them. The CDR3 spans 13 residues. Per germline, CDR1 LNHNV and CDR2 YYDKDF (reference sequence). CDR3 loop: CATSRGGGVEAFF. The CDR3 DNA sequence: TGTGCCACCAGCAGAGGGGGGGGAGTTGAAGCTTTCTTT.

J is TRBJ2-3 and V is TRBV13, with 9 bases aligning to TRBD2. Germline trimming cut 2 bases from V and 1 base from J; bases unmatched to any gene: 4. Germline assignment: CDR1 PRHDT and CDR2 FYEKMQ (reference sequence). The length of the CDR3 is 16 residues. The CDR3: CASSLSGGPRTDTQYF. The CDR3 DNA reads as TGTGCCAGCAGCTTAAGCGGGGGGCCCCGCACAGATACGCAGTATTTT. Variable domain in full (rest from reference TRBV13 and TRBJ2-3): AAGVIQSPRHLIKEKRETATLKCYPIPRHDTVYWYQQGPGQDPQFLISFYEKMQSDKGSIPDRFSAQQFSDYHSELNMSSLELGDSALYFCASSLSGGPRTDTQYFGPGTRLTVL.

This clone was seen only once. The V call is TRBV18, the J call TRBJ1-5; no definite D call. Per the germline V gene, CDR1 is KGHSH and CDR2 is LQKENI. V dropped 0 bases and J dropped 4 bases, with 4 bases sitting between them. CDR3 length: 13 residues. The CDR3 region is CASSPPGNQPQHF. The CDR3 DNA is TGTGCCAGCTCACCACCCGGTAATCAGCCCCAGCATTTT.

J is TRBJ2-1 and V is TRBV7-9; D remains ambiguous. The germline gives CDR1 SEHNR, CDR2 FQNEAQ (reference sequence). The CDR3 has 13 amino acids. V lost 0 bases to trimming and J lost 7 bases, with 7 bases between them. CDR3 in amino acids: CASSLALKNEQFF. The CDR3 coding sequence is TGTGCCAGCAGCTTAGCGCTGAAAAATGAGCAGTTCTTC.

J is TRBJ2-5 and V is TRBV19; no clear D. V gave up 1 base and J gave up 0 bases, with 21 bases separating them. CDR3 length: 19 amino acids. The germline CDR1 and CDR2 sequences are LNHDA and SQIVND (reference sequence). CDR3 loop: CASSIGNAQSIMYQETQYF. The CDR3 nucleotides read TGTGCCAGTAGTATAGGAAACGCACAATCAATCATGTACCAAGAGACCCAGTACTTC. Variable domain in full (rest from reference TRBV19 and TRBJ2-5): DGGITQSPKYLFRKEGQNVTLSCEQNLNHDAMYWYRQDPGQGLRLIYYSQIVNDFQKGDIAEGYSVSREKKESFPLTVTSAQKNPTAFYLCASSIGNAQSIMYQETQYFGPGTRLLVL.

The CDR3 here is CASSLERSKSYEQYF. The CDR3 nucleotides read TGTGCCAGCAGCTTAGAGAGGAGCAAATCCTACGAGCAGTACTTC. This rearrangement joins TRBV7-2 to TRBJ2-7, with D hard to call. This CDR3 spans 15 amino acids. Germline CDR1 SGHTA, CDR2 FQGNSA. The V end lost 1 base, the J end lost 1 base, and 11 bases lay between the germline ends.

The J gene is TRBJ2-1, the V gene TRBV7-3, with 9 bases fitting TRBD1. V was pared by 1 base and J by 8 bases, with 9 bases of the junction left unmatched. Germline V CDR1 and CDR2: SGHTA, FQGTGA. The CDR3 runs to 16 residues. CDR3 nucleotide sequence: TGTGCCAGCAGCTTAAGGGGGGACAGGGAACGGGATGAGCAGTTCTTC. This translates into CASSLRGDRERDEQFF.

This sequence joins TRBV23-1 and TRBJ2-3; D is perhaps TRBD1 (6 bases). TRBV23-1 has ORF status, its function being uncertain. V was pared by 6 bases and J by 3 bases, with 19 bases between. The CDR3 contains 16 residues. The CDR3 DNA is TGCGCCAGCAGCCTCATTGGGCAGGGGTGGACAGATACGCAGTATTTT. Residues: CASSLIGQGWTDTQYF.

The chain uses TRBV4-3 and TRBJ2-7; tentatively, D is TRBD1 (6 bases). The CDR3 has 17 amino acids. V was trimmed by 3 bases and J by 0 bases, leaving 18 bases between them. The V gene's germline CDR1 is LGHNA and CDR2 YSLEER. CDR3 bases: TGCGCCAGCAGCCAGCGTGAGACAGGTTATAGCTCCTACGAGCAGTACTTC. Amino acids: CASSQRETGYSSYEQYF.

This sequence joins TRBV30 and TRBJ2-1, with 8 bases identical to TRBD2. This CDR3 is built from 16 residues. The junction had 12 bases not matched to a gene; V was cut back by 0 bases and J by 8 bases. The germline V gene has CDR1 GTSNPN and CDR2 SVGIG (reference sequence). The CDR3 DNA is TGTGCCTGGAGTGTACCCGGGGTAGCGGGACCCCATGAGCAGTTCTTC. It encodes CAWSVPGVAGPHEQFF.

The rearrangement uses TRBV5-5 and TRBJ2-7; TRBD1 aligns across 11 bases. The CDR3 contains 14 residues. The germline gives CDR1 SGHKS, CDR2 YYEKEE (reference sequence). The V segment lost 7 bases and the J segment 3 bases; nucleotides outside the gene matches: 6. The CDR3 DNA is TGTGCCAGCGACAAGGGACAGGGGGACTACGAGCAGTACTTC. It specifies CASDKGQGDYEQYF. Full variable domain (remainder filled in from reference TRBV5-5 and TRBJ2-7): DAGVTQSPTHLIKTRGQQVTLRCSPISGHKSVSWYQQVLGQGPQFIFQYYEKEERGRGNFPDRFSARQFPNYSSELNVNALLLGDSALYLCASDKGQGDYEQYFGPGTRLTVT.

This chain connects TRBV7-3 to TRBJ2-7; D remains ambiguous. The V gene lost 4 bases and the J gene lost 4 bases, with 17 bases spanning the gap. This CDR3 spans 15 amino acids. CDR1 is SGHTA and CDR2 is FQGTGA in the germline V gene. CDR3 protein: CASSSSVGSRYEQYF. The DNA of the CDR3 is TGTGCCAGCAGCTCTTCTGTCGGGTCGCGGTACGAGCAGTACTTC.

The V and J genes are TRBV19 and TRBJ2-3; D remains ambiguous. CDR3 length: 13 residues. The V gene lost 3 bases and the J gene lost 12 bases, with 16 bases spanning the gap. From germline, CDR1 is LNHDA and CDR2 SQIVND (reference sequence). The CDR3 coding sequence is TGTGCCAGTAGTATCACTTTCCCCAATATACAGTATTTT. Translation gives CASSITFPNIQYF.

The chain has TRBV4-3 and TRBJ1-1, with 9 bases lining up with TRBD1. Unmatched junction bases numbered 4, after V lost 4 bases and J lost 4 bases. Germline CDR1 and CDR2: LGHNA and YSLEER. This CDR3 is 14 amino acids long. CDR3 coding DNA: TGCGCCAGCAGCCGAACGACAGGGGGCACTGAAGCTTTCTTT. It specifies CASSRTTGGTEAFF.

The chain couples TRBV19 to TRBJ1-1; D is undetermined. V was trimmed by 6 bases and J by 3 bases, leaving 11 bases between them. This CDR3 is built from 13 residues. In germline, CDR1 is LNHDA, CDR2 SQIVND (reference sequence). DNA of the CDR3: TGTGCCAGTAGGCTGGGCTACGACACTGAAGCTTTCTTT. Its translation is CASRLGYDTEAFF.

The rearrangement joins TRBV9 to TRBJ2-1; D may match TRBD1 or TRBD2 (5 bases each). From germline, CDR1 is SGDLS and CDR2 YYNGEE. V lost 4 bases and J lost 7, with 18 bases in between. The CDR3 totals 15 residues. Here the CDR3 reads CASSSPGRLTNEQFF. The CDR3 DNA reads as TGTGCCAGCAGCTCTCCGGGACGCCTTACTAATGAGCAGTTCTTC.

The V gene is TRBV4-1, the J gene TRBJ1-5, with a weak D call TRBD1 (6 bases). CDR1 is MGHRA, CDR2 YSYEKL, per germline. This CDR3 region has 13 residues. The V end was cut by 4 bases, the J end by 7 bases, with 11 bases between. This CDR3 reads CASSPYREQPQHF. CDR3 bases: TGCGCCAGCAGCCCTTACAGGGAGCAGCCCCAGCATTTT.

This sequence joins TRBV7-9 and TRBJ1-3; 8 nucleotides agree with TRBD1. This CDR3 has 15 residues. The germline V gene encodes CDR1 SEHNR and CDR2 FQNEAQ (reference sequence). V was clipped by 6 bases and J by 0 bases; unmatched bases: 4. CDR3 in amino acids: CASRPGTGSGNTIYF. The CDR3 nucleotides are TGTGCCAGCAGACCCGGGACAGGCTCTGGAAACACCATATATTTT.

The chain carries TRBV6-1 and TRBJ2-3; TRBD1 matches 9 bases. Germline V gene sequence: CDR1 MNHNS, CDR2 SASEGT. The CDR3 has 13 residues. In DNA form, the CDR3 reads TGTGTAATCGACAGGGGGGCCACAGATACGCAGTATTTT. The encoded protein is CVIDRGATDTQYF.